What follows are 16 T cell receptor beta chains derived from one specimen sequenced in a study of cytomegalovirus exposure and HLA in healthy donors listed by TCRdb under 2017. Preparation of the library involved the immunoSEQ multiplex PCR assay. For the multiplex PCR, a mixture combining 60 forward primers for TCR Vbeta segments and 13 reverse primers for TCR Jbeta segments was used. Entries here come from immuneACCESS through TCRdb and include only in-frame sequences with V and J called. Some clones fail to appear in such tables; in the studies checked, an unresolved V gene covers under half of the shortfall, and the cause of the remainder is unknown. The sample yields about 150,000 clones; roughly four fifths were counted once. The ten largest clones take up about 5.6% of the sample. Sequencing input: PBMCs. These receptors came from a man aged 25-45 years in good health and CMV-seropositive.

The CDR3 nucleotides are TGTGCCAGCAGTTTTATAGGACAGGGGCCTCAGCCCCAGCATTTT. As protein: CASSFIGQGPQPQHF. The gene calls are TRBV7-9 and TRBJ1-5; 9 bases are shared with TRBD1. The CDR3 is 15 residues long. V lost 6 bases, J lost 6 bases, and 9 bases stayed unmatched. Germline V CDR1 and CDR2: SEHNR, FQNEAQ (reference sequence). Variable domain in full (rest from reference TRBV7-9 and TRBJ1-5): DTGVSQNPRHKITKRGQNVTFRCDPISEHNRLYWYRQTLGQGPEFLTYFQNEAQLEKSRLLSDRFSAERPKGSFSTLEIQRTEQGDSAMYLCASSFIGQGPQPQHFGDGTRLSIL.

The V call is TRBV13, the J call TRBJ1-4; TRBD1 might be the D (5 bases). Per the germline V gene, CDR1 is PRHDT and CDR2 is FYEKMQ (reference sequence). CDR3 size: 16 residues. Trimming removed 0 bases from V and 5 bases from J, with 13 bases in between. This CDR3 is CASSLGDRGGNEKLFF. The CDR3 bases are TGTGCCAGCAGCTTAGGGGACCGGGGGGGAAATGAAAAACTGTTTTTT.

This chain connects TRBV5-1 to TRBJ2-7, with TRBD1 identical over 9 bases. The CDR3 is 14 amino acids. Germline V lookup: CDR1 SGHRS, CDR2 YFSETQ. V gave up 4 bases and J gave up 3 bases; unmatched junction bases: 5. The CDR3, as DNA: TGCGCCAGCAGCCTCTGGACAGGGGACTACGAGCAGTACTTC. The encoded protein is CASSLWTGDYEQYF. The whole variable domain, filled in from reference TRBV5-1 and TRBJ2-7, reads KAGVTQTPRYLIKTRGQQVTLSCSPISGHRSVSWYQQTPGQGLQFLFEYFSETQRNKGNFPGRFSGRQFSNSRSEMNVSTLELGDSALYLCASSLWTGDYEQYFGPGTRLTVT.

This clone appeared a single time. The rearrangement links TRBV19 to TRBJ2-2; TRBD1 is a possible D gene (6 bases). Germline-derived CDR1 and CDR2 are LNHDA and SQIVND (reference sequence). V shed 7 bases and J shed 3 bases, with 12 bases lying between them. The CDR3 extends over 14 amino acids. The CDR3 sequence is CASMRWTDTGELFF. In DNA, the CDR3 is TGTGCCAGTATGCGGTGGACAGACACCGGGGAGCTGTTTTTT. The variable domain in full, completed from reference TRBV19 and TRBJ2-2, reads DGGITQSPKYLFRKEGQNVTLSCEQNLNHDAMYWYRQDPGQGLRLIYYSQIVNDFQKGDIAEGYSVSREKKESFPLTVTSAQKNPTAFYLCASMRWTDTGELFFGEGSRLTVL.

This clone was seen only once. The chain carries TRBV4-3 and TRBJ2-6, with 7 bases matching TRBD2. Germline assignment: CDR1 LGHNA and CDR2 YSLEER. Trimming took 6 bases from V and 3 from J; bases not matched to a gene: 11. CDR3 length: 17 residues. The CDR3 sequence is CASRPVGGGFGANVLTF. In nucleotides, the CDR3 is TGCGCCAGCAGACCCGTGGGGGGGGGTTTTGGGGCCAACGTCCTGACTTTC.

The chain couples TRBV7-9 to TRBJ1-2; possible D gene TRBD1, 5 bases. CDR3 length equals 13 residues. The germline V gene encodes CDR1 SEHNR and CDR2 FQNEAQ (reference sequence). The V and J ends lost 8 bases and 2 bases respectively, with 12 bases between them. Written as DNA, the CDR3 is TGTGCCAGCGATAGGGCAGGGAACTATGGCTACACCTTC. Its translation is CASDRAGNYGYTF.

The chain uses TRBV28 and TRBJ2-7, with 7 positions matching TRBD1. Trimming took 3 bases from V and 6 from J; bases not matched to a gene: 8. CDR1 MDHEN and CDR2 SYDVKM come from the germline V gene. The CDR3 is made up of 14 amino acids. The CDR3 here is CASSLAGGEGEQYF. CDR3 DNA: TGTGCCAGCAGTTTGGCAGGGGGAGAAGGCGAGCAGTACTTC.

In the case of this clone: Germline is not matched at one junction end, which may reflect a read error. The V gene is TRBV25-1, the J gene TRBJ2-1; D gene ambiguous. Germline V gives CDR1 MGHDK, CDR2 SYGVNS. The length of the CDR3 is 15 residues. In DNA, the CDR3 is TGTGCCAGCGGTGATCTGTCTTTGAATCAGAATGAGCAGTTCTTC. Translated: CASGDLSLNQNEQFF.

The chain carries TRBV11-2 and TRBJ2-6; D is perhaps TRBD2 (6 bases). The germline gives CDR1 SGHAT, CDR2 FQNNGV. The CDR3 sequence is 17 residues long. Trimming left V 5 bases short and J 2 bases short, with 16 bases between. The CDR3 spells CASSPPMGEAGANVLTF. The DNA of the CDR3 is TGTGCCAGCAGCCCACCGATGGGGGAGGCTGGGGCCAACGTCCTGACTTTC. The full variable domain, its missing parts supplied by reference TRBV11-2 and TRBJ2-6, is EAGVAQSPRYKIIEKRQSVAFWCNPISGHATLYWYQQILGQGPKLLIQFQNNGVVDDSQLPKDRFSAERLKGVDSTLKIQPAKLEDSAVYLCASSPPMGEAGANVLTFGAGSRLTVL.

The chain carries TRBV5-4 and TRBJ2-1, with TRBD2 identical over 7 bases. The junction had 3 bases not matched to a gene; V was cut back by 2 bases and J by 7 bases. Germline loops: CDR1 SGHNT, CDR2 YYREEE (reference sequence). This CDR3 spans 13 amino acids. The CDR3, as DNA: TGTGCCAGCAGCTTCGGCGGGAGTAATGAGCAGTTCTTC. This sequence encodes CASSFGGSNEQFF.

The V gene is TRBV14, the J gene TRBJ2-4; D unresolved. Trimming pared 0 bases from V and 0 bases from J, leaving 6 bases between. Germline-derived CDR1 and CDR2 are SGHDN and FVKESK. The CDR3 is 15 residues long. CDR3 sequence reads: CASSQEGLAKNIQYF. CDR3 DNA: TGTGCCAGCAGCCAAGAGGGCCTAGCCAAAAACATTCAGTACTTC. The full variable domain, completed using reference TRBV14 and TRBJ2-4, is EAGVTQFPSHSVIEKGQTVTLRCDPISGHDNLYWYRRVMGKEIKFLLHFVKESKQDESGMPNNRFLAERTGGTYSTLKVQPAELEDSGVYFCASSQEGLAKNIQYFGAGTRLSVL.

CDR3 coding DNA: TGCGCCAGCAGCTTCCTGGCGGGGACCTACAATGAGCAGTTCTTC. Its translation: CASSFLAGTYNEQFF. The V gene is TRBV5-1, the J gene TRBJ2-1, with D perhaps TRBD2 (6 bases). The CDR3 is 15 residues long. Germline values: CDR1 SGHRS, CDR2 YFSETQ. V was cut by 2 bases and J by 2 bases, with 11 bases left in between.

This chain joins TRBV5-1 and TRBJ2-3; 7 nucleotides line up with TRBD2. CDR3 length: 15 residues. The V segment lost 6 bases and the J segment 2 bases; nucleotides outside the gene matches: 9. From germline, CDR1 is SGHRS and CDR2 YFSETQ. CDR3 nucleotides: TGCGCCAGCATGCGGGAGAATGGTTACACAGATACGCAGTATTTT. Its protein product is CASMRENGYTDTQYF.

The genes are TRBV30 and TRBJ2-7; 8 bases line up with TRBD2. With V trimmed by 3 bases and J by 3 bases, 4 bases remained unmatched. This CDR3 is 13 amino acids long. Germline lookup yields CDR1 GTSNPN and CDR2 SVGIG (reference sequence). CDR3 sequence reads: CAWRRTSSYEQYF. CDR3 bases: TGTGCCTGGAGGAGGACTAGCAGCTACGAGCAGTACTTC.

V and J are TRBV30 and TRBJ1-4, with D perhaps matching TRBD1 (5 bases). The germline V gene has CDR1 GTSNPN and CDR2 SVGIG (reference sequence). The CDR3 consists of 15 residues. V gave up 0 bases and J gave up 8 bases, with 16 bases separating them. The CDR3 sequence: CAWSVGGAPGEKLFF. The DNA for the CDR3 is TGTGCCTGGAGTGTTGGAGGGGCGCCGGGGGAAAAACTGTTTTTT.

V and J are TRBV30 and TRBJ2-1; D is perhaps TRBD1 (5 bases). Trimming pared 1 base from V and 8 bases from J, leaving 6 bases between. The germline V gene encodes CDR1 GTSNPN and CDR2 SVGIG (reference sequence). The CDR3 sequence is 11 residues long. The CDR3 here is CAWSARDEQFF. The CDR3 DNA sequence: TGTGCCTGGAGTGCCAGGGATGAGCAGTTCTTC.